This entry lists 29 T cell receptor beta chains sequenced from one sample in a study of T cell responses to AZD1222 COVID-19 vaccine. Generated by immunoSEQ multiplex PCR, the TCRdb table keeps only in-frame clones and is missing some. The sample gives 80,000 or so clones, 85% to 95% of which show up once; 3.5% to 5.5% is in the top ten. The specimen was peripheral blood, collected on day 0 of MenACWY control vaccination. The receptor source for this set is an adult in good health.

J is TRBJ1-2 and V is TRBV12-5; 8 nucleotides match TRBD1. Trimming cost V 4 bases and J 4 bases; bases outside gene matches: 11. The CDR3 totals 16 residues. Germline V gene sequence: CDR1 LGHNT, CDR2 FRNRAP. CDR3 residues: CASGSPWTGTPYGYTF. CDR3 nucleotides: TGTGCTAGTGGTTCCCCTTGGACAGGGACCCCCTATGGCTACACCTTC.

J is TRBJ2-2 and V is TRBV9; D remains ambiguous. CDR1 is SGDLS, CDR2 YYNGEE, per germline. With 4 bases removed from V and 3 bases from J, the gap between germline ends came to 7 bases. CDR3 length: 13 residues. The CDR3 region is CASSSGYTGELFF. CDR3 in DNA: TGTGCCAGCAGCTCCGGATACACCGGGGAGCTGTTTTTT.

The CDR3 reads CASTGVLGNQPQHF. CDR3 sequence (DNA): TGTGCCAGCACCGGGGTTTTGGGCAATCAGCCCCAGCATTTT. The V and J genes are TRBV6-5 and TRBJ1-5; D remains ambiguous. Trimming pared 7 bases from V and 2 bases from J, leaving 12 bases between. The CDR3 covers 14 residues. Germline V CDR1 and CDR2: MNHEY, SVGAGI.

The chain has TRBV19 and TRBJ2-1; 9 nucleotides align to TRBD2. This CDR3 is built from 18 residues. The germline gives CDR1 LNHDA, CDR2 SQIVND (reference sequence). Germline trimming cut 0 bases from V and 1 base from J; bases unmatched to any gene: 7. The CDR3 reads CASSIDPRTSDSYNEQFF. CDR3 nucleotides: TGTGCCAGTAGTATAGACCCGAGGACTAGCGATTCCTACAATGAGCAGTTCTTC.

The gene calls are TRBV6-6 and TRBJ1-1; D possibly corresponds to TRBD1 (6 bases). Germline V lookup: CDR1 MNHNY, CDR2 SVGAGI (reference sequence). The CDR3 is 16 amino acids. V lost 10 bases and J lost 1, with 22 bases in between. CDR3 coding DNA: TGTGCCACCCAACCAACATTCAGGGGAACGAACACTGAAGCTTTCTTT. Translated, it gives CATQPTFRGTNTEAFF.

This clone was seen once. This chain uses TRBV7-3 with TRBJ1-6; perhaps TRBD1 as D (6 bases). The CDR3 covers 15 residues. Per germline, CDR1 SGHTA and CDR2 FQGTGA. V lost 3 bases, J lost 5 bases, and 11 bases lay in between. In nucleotides, the CDR3 is TGTGCCAGCAGCTTTGGGCAGGGGAATAATTCACCCCTCCACTTT. It encodes CASSFGQGNNSPLHF. Full variable domain (rest looked up from reference TRBV7-3 and TRBJ1-6): GAGVSQTPSNKVTEKGKYVELRCDPISGHTALYWYRQSLGQGPEFLIYFQGTGAADDSGLPNDRFFAVRPEGSVSTLKIQRTERGDSAVYLCASSFGQGNNSPLHFGNGTRLTVT.

The chain carries TRBV18 and TRBJ2-5; D might be TRBD1 (5 bases). Trimming took 0 bases from V and 7 from J, leaving 12 bases between them. The CDR3 consists of 14 residues. Germline-derived CDR1 and CDR2 are KGHSH and LQKENI. The CDR3 is CASSPPGLPGTQYF. In nucleotides, the CDR3 is TGTGCCAGCTCACCACCGGGGCTCCCGGGGACCCAGTACTTC.

This rearrangement joins TRBV5-5 to TRBJ1-1; no firm D call. The V gene lost 0 bases and the J gene lost 11 bases, with 11 bases spanning the gap. CDR3 length equals 12 residues. The V gene's germline CDR1 is SGHKS and CDR2 YYEKEE (reference sequence). Written as DNA, the CDR3 is TGTGCCAGCAGCTTGGGTGGCGCTATGGCTTTCTTT. The encoded protein is CASSLGGAMAFF. Looking up the rest from reference TRBV5-5 and TRBJ1-1 gives the full variable domain: DAGVTQSPTHLIKTRGQQVTLRCSPISGHKSVSWYQQVLGQGPQFIFQYYEKEERGRGNFPDRFSARQFPNYSSELNVNALLLGDSALYLCASSLGGAMAFFGQGTRLTVV.

The V gene is TRBV19, the J gene TRBJ1-2; a weak D match, TRBD1 (6 bases). CDR1 is LNHDA and CDR2 is SQIVND in the germline V gene (reference sequence). The V and J ends lost 7 bases and 3 bases respectively, with 12 bases between them. The length of the CDR3 is 13 residues. The CDR3: CASTAGTYYGYTF. CDR3 sequence (DNA): TGTGCCAGTACTGCCGGGACATACTATGGCTACACCTTC.

This rearrangement joins TRBV11-2 to TRBJ1-2; D is possibly TRBD1 (5 bases). With 5 bases removed from V and 6 bases from J, the gap between germline ends came to 13 bases. Per the germline V gene, CDR1 is SGHAT and CDR2 is FQNNGV. The length of the CDR3 is 13 residues. The CDR3 region has the DNA TGTGCCAGCAGCCTTAGAGGGGAGCATGGCTACACCTTC. Translated: CASSLRGEHGYTF.

The gene calls are TRBV7-9 and TRBJ1-5; D call uncertain. Trimming stripped 6 bases from V and 3 bases from J, with 18 bases between. The CDR3 covers 16 residues. The germline gives CDR1 SEHNR, CDR2 FQNEAQ (reference sequence). CDR3 sequence reads: CASSSRAWRNNQPQHF. CDR3 nucleotides: TGTGCCAGCAGTTCCCGGGCCTGGAGAAACAATCAGCCCCAGCATTTT.

This clone was seen once. The chain combines TRBV27 with TRBJ1-2, with a tentative D call TRBD1 (5 bases). Germline V gene sequence: CDR1 MNHEY, CDR2 SMNVEV (reference sequence). The V end lost 3 bases, the J end lost 0 bases, and 8 bases lay between the germline ends. The CDR3 runs 14 residues. The CDR3 sequence: CASSLTGANYGYTF. The DNA for the CDR3 is TGTGCCAGCAGTTTGACGGGGGCTAACTATGGCTACACCTTC.

V usage is TRBV5-1 and J usage is TRBJ2-7, with D uncertain. This CDR3 is built from 13 residues. Germline V gives CDR1 SGHRS, CDR2 YFSETQ. Trimming took 0 bases from V and 6 from J, leaving 10 bases between them. The CDR3 spells CASSLDASPEQYF. The DNA for the CDR3 is TGCGCCAGCAGCTTGGACGCCAGCCCCGAGCAGTACTTC.

The chain is built from TRBV28 and TRBJ2-7; 8 bases line up with TRBD1. The germline V gene has CDR1 MDHEN and CDR2 SYDVKM. Trimming at V came to 6 bases and at J to 5 bases, leaving 12 bases not matched to a gene. The CDR3 covers 15 residues. In DNA form, the CDR3 reads TGTGCCAGCAGGCCGGCGGCCGGGACAGGTAACGAGCAGTACTTC. Protein sequence: CASRPAAGTGNEQYF.

This chain links TRBV18 with TRBJ2-1, with TRBD2 matching over 8 bases. The CDR3 has 16 amino acids. Germline CDR1 KGHSH, CDR2 LQKENI. Losses at the gene ends were 4 bases for V and 3 bases for J; bases not matched to a gene: 8. The CDR3 loop reads CASSQTAGEDYNEQFF. The DNA for the CDR3 is TGTGCCAGCTCACAAACAGCGGGAGAGGACTACAATGAGCAGTTCTTC.

J is TRBJ1-3 and V is TRBV19; possible D gene TRBD1, 6 bases. The V end was cut by 3 bases, the J end by 0 bases, with 15 bases between. The germline V gene has CDR1 LNHDA and CDR2 SQIVND (reference sequence). The CDR3 is 17 residues long. CDR3 sequence reads: CASSIGSRGSSGNTIYF. The CDR3 DNA reads TGTGCCAGTAGTATTGGGAGTAGGGGGAGCTCTGGAAACACCATATATTTT.

The rearrangement joins TRBV11-2 to TRBJ1-2; the D gene is possibly TRBD1 (6 bases). Germline CDR1 SGHAT, CDR2 FQNNGV. V lost 0 bases, J lost 4 bases, and 12 bases lay in between. This CDR3 comprises 15 residues. In DNA form, the CDR3 reads TGTGCCAGCAGCTTAGAAGGGACACCAATCTATGGCTACACCTTC. This translates into CASSLEGTPIYGYTF.

The V and J genes are TRBV19 and TRBJ2-5; D perhaps matches TRBD2 (6 bases). V was cut by 1 base and J by 6 bases, with 15 bases left in between. The germline V gene encodes CDR1 LNHDA and CDR2 SQIVND (reference sequence). The CDR3 sequence is 15 residues long. This chain's CDR3 is CASSIGAAAGQTQYF. Here the CDR3 DNA reads TGTGCCAGTAGTATAGGGGCGGCGGCGGGACAGACCCAGTACTTC.

The DNA of the CDR3 is TGTGCCAGCAGCCCTGGGGGGAGGGGCACTGAAGCTTTCTTT. This sequence encodes CASSPGGRGTEAFF. The V gene is TRBV5-4, the J gene TRBJ1-1; possible D gene TRBD1, 5 bases. This CDR3 contains 14 residues. Germline CDR1 SGHNT, CDR2 YYREEE (reference sequence). V was shortened by 4 bases and J by 4 bases, with 14 bases between the two germline ends.

The V call is TRBV28, the J call TRBJ1-1; D might be TRBD1 (5 bases). Germline lookup yields CDR1 MDHEN and CDR2 SYDVKM. This CDR3 region has 15 residues. V lost 7 bases to trimming and J lost 4 bases, with 19 bases between them. CDR3 protein: CASTPGAGSSTEAFF. CDR3 coding DNA: TGTGCCAGCACCCCTGGGGCAGGCTCGAGCACTGAAGCTTTCTTT.

The CDR3 nucleotides read TGTGCCAGCAGCCAAACCCAAGAGACCCAGTACTTC. Amino acid sequence: CASSQTQETQYF. The chain employs TRBV11-2 and TRBJ2-5; D unresolved. Trimming cost V 5 bases and J 1 base, with 5 bases left between them. CDR1 and CDR2 from the germline V gene are SGHAT and FQNNGV. The CDR3 covers 12 residues.

The gene calls are TRBV28 and TRBJ2-3; no clear D. Germline assignment: CDR1 MDHEN and CDR2 SYDVKM. The ends were cut back, 1 base at V and 6 bases at J, with 11 bases in the middle. The CDR3 has 14 residues. The CDR3 DNA is TGTGCCAGCAGTTTATCCCCGGCCCTGGATACGCAGTATTTT. Protein: CASSLSPALDTQYF.

This clone came up once. The chain recombines TRBV5-1 with TRBJ1-4; the D gene is possibly TRBD1 (6 bases). This CDR3 has 16 amino acids. Per the germline V gene, CDR1 is SGHRS and CDR2 is YFSETQ. The V and J ends lost 1 base and 4 bases respectively, with 14 bases between them. The CDR3 nucleotides are TGCGCCAGCAGCTTGAACCAGGGGCTTGTTAATGAAAAACTGTTTTTT. Translation gives CASSLNQGLVNEKLFF.

The chain recombines TRBV14 with TRBJ2-3; 9 bases fit TRBD2. Germline CDR1 is SGHDN and CDR2 is FVKESK. This CDR3 spans 16 amino acids. J lost 1 base, V lost 1 base, and 3 bases had no gene match. CDR3 region: CASSQVRTSGTDTQYF. The CDR3 region has the DNA TGTGCCAGCAGCCAAGTCCGGACTAGCGGCACAGATACGCAGTATTTT.

J is TRBJ1-1 and V is TRBV29-1; D perhaps matches TRBD1 (6 bases). Germline V gene sequence: CDR1 SQVTM, CDR2 ANQGSEA. The CDR3 length is 13 residues. V gave up 3 bases and J gave up 5 bases, with 13 bases separating them. For the CDR3, the DNA is TGCAGCGTTGAGGATGGACAGCAAACTGAAGCTTTCTTT. It is translated as CSVEDGQQTEAFF.

The rearrangement joins TRBV3-1 (or the pseudogene TRBV3-2) to TRBJ2-7; D perhaps matches TRBD2 (6 bases). The V gene lost 4 bases and the J gene lost 2 bases, with 30 bases spanning the gap. The germline V gene encodes CDR1 LGHDT and CDR2 YNNKEL (reference sequence). The CDR3 totals 20 residues. The CDR3 region is CASSLSYSGRFGSVPYEQYF. The CDR3 DNA is TGTGCCAGCAGCCTCAGCTACTCAGGGCGGTTCGGGAGCGTCCCCTACGAGCAGTACTTC.

This rearrangement joins TRBV3-1 (or the pseudogene TRBV3-2) to TRBJ2-5; 10 nucleotides agree with TRBD2. CDR1 LGHDT and CDR2 YNNKEL come from the germline V gene (reference sequence). The V gene end was trimmed by 4 bases and the J gene end by 3 bases; junction bases not matched to a gene: 5. The CDR3 length is 15 residues. The CDR3: CASSRPSGGKETQYF. DNA for the CDR3: TGTGCCAGCAGCCGCCCTAGCGGGGGAAAAGAGACCCAGTACTTC.

This chain links TRBV13 with TRBJ2-7, with 13 nucleotides matching TRBD2. The V gene's germline CDR1 is PRHDT and CDR2 FYEKMQ (reference sequence). This CDR3 comprises 15 residues. V was clipped by 5 bases and J by 3 bases; unmatched bases: 4. Written as DNA, the CDR3 is TGTGCCAGCAGCAAACTAGCGGGAGGGAACTACGAGCAGTACTTC. It translates to CASSKLAGGNYEQYF. Full variable domain (rest looked up from reference TRBV13 and TRBJ2-7): AAGVIQSPRHLIKEKRETATLKCYPIPRHDTVYWYQQGPGQDPQFLISFYEKMQSDKGSIPDRFSAQQFSDYHSELNMSSLELGDSALYFCASSKLAGGNYEQYFGPGTRLTVT.

The CDR3 spells CASSPLPGQGEKLFF. The CDR3 nucleotides read TGTGCCAGCAGCCCTTTGCCGGGACAGGGTGAAAAACTGTTTTTT. The gene calls are TRBV11-2 and TRBJ1-4, with 9 bases aligning to TRBD1. Germline V gives CDR1 SGHAT, CDR2 FQNNGV. Unmatched junction bases numbered 8, after V lost 5 bases and J lost 7 bases. This CDR3 comprises 15 residues.